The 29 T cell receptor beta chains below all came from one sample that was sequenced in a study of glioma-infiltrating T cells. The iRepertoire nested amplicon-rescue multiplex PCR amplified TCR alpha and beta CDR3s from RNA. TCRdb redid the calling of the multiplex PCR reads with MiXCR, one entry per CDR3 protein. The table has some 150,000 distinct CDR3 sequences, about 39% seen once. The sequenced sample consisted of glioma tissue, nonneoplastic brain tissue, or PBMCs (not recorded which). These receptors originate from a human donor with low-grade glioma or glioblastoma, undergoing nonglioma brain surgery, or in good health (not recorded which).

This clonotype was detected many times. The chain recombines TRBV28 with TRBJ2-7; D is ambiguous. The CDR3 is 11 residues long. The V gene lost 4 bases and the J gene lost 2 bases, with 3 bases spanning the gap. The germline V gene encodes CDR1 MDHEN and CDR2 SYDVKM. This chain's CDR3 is CASSSPYEQYF. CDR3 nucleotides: TGTGCCAGCAGTTCTCCCTACGAGCAGTACTTC.

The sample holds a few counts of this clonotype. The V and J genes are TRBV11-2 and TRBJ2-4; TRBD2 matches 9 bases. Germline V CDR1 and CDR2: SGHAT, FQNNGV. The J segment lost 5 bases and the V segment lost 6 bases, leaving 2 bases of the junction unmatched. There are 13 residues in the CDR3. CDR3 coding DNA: TGTGCCAGCAGAAGGACTAGCGAAAACATTCAGTACTTC. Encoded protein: CASRRTSENIQYF.

In nucleotides, the CDR3 is TGTGCCAGCAGCCCCGGACGGGGAAACACCATATATTTT. This sequence encodes CASSPGRGNTIYF. The chain uses TRBV7-2 and TRBJ1-3; D is undetermined. Germline-derived CDR1 and CDR2 are SGHTA and FQGNSA. This CDR3 contains 13 residues. Trimming removed 5 bases from V and 4 bases from J, with 9 bases in between.

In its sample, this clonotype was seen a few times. The CDR3 spells CASSDGQGWNSPLHF. CDR3 DNA: TGTGCCAGCAGTGACGGACAGGGTTGGAATTCACCCCTCCACTTT. This chain connects TRBV28 to TRBJ1-6, with 8 nucleotides matching TRBD1. The length of the CDR3 is 15 residues. Germline CDR1 is MDHEN and CDR2 is SYDVKM. With 5 bases clipped from V and 7 bases from J, the junction kept 7 bases outside the gene matches.

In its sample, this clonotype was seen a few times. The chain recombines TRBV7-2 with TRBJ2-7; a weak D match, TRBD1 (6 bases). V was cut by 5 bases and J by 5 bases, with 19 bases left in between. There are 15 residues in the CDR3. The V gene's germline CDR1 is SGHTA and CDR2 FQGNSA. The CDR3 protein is CASSPTASRGDEQYF. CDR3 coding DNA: TGTGCCAGCAGCCCAACAGCTTCCAGGGGCGACGAGCAGTACTTC.

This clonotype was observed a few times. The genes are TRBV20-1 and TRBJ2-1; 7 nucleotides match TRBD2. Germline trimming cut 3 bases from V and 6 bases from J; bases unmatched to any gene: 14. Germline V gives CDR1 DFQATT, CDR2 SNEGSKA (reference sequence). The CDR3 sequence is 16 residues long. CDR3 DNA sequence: TGCAGTGCTAGGAATCCAGCGGGGAGTAGCTTCAATGAGCAGTTCTTC. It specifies CSARNPAGSSFNEQFF.

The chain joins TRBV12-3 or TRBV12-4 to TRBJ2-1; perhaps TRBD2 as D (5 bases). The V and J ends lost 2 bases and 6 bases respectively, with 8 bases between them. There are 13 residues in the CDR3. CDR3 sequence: CASSLRELNEQFF. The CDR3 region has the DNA TGTGCCAGCAGTTTACGGGAACTCAATGAGCAGTTCTTC.

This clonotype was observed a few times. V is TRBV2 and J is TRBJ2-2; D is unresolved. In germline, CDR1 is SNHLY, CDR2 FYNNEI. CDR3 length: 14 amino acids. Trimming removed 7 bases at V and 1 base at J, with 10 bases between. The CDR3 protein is CASKATENTGELFF. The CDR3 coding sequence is TGTGCCAGCAAAGCAACTGAGAACACCGGGGAGCTGTTTTTT.

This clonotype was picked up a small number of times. The CDR3 spells CASSQDVNQPQHF. In DNA, the CDR3 is TGCGCCAGCAGCCAAGACGTCAATCAGCCCCAGCATTTT. This rearrangement joins TRBV4-3 to TRBJ1-5; D not certain. Trimming left V 0 bases short and J 3 bases short, with 3 bases between. This CDR3 is 13 amino acids long. The germline V gene encodes CDR1 LGHNA and CDR2 YSLEER.

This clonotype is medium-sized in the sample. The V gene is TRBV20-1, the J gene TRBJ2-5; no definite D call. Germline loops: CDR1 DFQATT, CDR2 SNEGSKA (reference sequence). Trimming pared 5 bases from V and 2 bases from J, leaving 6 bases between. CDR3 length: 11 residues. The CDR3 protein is CSAWRQETQYF. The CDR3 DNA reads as TGCAGTGCTTGGCGGCAAGAGACCCAGTACTTC.

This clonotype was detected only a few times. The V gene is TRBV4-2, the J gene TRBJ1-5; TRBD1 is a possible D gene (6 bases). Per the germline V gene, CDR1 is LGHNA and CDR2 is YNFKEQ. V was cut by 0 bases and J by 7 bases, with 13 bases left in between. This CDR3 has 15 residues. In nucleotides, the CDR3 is TGTGCCAGCAGCCAAGATGGGGGCCGGGAACAGCCCCAGCATTTT. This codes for CASSQDGGREQPQHF.

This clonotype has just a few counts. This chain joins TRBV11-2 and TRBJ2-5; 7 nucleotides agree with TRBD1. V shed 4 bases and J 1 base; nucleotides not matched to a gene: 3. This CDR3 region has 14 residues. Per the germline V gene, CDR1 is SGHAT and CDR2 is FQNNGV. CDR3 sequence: CASSSGQPQETQYF. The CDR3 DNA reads TGTGCCAGCAGCTCGGGACAGCCCCAAGAGACCCAGTACTTC.

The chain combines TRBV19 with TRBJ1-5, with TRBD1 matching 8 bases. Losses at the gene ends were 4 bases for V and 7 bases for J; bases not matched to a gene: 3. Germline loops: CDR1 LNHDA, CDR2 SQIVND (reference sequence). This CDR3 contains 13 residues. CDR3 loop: CASSKDRDQPQHF. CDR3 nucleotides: TGTGCCAGTAGTAAGGACAGGGACCAGCCCCAGCATTTT.

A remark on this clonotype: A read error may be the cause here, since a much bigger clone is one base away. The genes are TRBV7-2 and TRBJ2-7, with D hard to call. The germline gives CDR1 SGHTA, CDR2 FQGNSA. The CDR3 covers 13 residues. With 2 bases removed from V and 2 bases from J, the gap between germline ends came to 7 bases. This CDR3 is CASSLRRAYEQYF. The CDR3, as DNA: TGTGCCAGCAGCTTACGACGAGCCTACGAGCAGTACTTC.

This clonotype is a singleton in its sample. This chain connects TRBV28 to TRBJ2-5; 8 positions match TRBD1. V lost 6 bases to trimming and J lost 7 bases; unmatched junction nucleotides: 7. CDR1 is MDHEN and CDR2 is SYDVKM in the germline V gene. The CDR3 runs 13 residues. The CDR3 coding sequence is TGTGCCAGCAGCTGCGACAGGGGAGGGACCCAGTACTTC. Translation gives CASSCDRGGTQYF.

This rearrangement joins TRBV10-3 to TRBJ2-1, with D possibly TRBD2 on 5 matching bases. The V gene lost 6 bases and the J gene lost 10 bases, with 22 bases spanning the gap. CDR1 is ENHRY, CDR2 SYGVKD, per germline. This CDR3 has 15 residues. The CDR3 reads CAIREGLSSSYEQFF. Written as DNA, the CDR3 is TGTGCCATCAGGGAAGGACTTTCAAGCTCCTACGAGCAGTTCTTC.

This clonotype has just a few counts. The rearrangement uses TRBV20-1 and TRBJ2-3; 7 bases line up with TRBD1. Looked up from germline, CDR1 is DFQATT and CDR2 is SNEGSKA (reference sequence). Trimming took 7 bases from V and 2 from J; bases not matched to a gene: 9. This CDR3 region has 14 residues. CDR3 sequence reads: CSDRGKANTDTQYF. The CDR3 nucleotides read TGCAGTGACAGGGGAAAGGCTAACACAGATACGCAGTATTTT.

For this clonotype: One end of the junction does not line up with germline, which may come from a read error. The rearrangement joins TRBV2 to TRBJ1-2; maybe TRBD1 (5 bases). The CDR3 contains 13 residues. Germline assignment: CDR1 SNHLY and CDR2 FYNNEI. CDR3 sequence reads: CASSGGENYGYTF. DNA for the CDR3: TGTGCCAGCAGTGGGGGGGAGAACTATGGCTATACCTTC.

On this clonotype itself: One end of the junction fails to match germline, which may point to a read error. CDR3 nucleotide sequence: TGCGCCCGCAGCTTAGATGGAGATAGCAATCAGCCCCAGCATTTT. Amino acid sequence: CARSLDGDSNQPQHF. V usage is TRBV5-1 and J usage is TRBJ1-5, with unresolved D. This CDR3 comprises 15 residues. Germline values: CDR1 SGHRS, CDR2 YFSETQ.

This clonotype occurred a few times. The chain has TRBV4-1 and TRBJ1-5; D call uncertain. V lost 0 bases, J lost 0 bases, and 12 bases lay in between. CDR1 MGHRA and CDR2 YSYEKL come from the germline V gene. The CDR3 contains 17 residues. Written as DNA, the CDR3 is TGCGCCAGCAGCCAAGAATCGTTGGGTGATAGCAATCAGCCCCAGCATTTT. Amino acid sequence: CASSQESLGDSNQPQHF.

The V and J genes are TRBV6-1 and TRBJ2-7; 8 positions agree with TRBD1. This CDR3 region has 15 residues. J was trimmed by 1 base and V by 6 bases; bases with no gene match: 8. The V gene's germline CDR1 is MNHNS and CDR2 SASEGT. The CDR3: CASRATGGFSYEQYF. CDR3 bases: TGTGCCAGCAGGGCCACAGGGGGTTTTTCCTACGAGCAGTACTTC.

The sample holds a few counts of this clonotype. CDR3 sequence: CSARDGTVYSNQPQHF. DNA of the CDR3: TGCAGTGCTAGAGATGGGACAGTGTATAGCAATCAGCCCCAGCATTTT. The chain uses TRBV20-1 and TRBJ1-5; TRBD1 aligns across 7 bases. This CDR3 spans 16 amino acids. Germline loops: CDR1 DFQATT, CDR2 SNEGSKA (reference sequence). Trimming at V came to 0 bases and at J to 0 bases, leaving 5 bases not matched to a gene.

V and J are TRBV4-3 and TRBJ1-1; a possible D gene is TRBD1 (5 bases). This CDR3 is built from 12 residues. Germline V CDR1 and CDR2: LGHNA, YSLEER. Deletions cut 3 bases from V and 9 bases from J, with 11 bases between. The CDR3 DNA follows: TGCGCCAGCAGCCAGAGGGGCAGCCAAGCTTTCTTT. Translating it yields CASSQRGSQAFF.

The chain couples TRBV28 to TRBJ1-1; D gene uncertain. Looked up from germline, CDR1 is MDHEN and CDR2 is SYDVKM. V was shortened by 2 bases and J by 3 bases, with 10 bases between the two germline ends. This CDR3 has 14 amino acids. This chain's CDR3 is CASSLGSRHTEAFF. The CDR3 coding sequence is TGTGCCAGCAGTTTAGGGAGTCGGCACACTGAAGCTTTCTTT.

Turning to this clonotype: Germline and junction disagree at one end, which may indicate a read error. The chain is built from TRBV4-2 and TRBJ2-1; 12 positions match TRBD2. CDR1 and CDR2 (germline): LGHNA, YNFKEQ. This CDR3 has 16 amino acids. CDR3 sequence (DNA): TGTGCCAGCAGCCAAGCACTAGCGGGAGGATACAATGAGCAGTCCTTC. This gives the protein CASSQALAGGYNEQSF.

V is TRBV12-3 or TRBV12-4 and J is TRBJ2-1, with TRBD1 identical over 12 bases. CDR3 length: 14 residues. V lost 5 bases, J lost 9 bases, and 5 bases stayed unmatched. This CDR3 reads CASSRGQGAGEQFF. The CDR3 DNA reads TGTGCCAGCAGTCGGGGACAGGGGGCCGGTGAGCAGTTCTTC.

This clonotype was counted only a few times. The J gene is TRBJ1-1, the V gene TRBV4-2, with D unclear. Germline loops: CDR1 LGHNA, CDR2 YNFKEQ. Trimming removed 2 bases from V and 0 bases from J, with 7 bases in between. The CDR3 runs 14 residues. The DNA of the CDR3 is TGTGCCAGCAGCCAAAGCCAGCTGAACACTGAAGCTTTCTTT. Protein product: CASSQSQLNTEAFF.

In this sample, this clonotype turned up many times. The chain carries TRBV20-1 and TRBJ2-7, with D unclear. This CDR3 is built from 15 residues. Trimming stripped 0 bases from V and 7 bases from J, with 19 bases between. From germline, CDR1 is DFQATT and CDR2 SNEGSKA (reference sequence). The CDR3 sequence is CSARDFGSTRREQYF. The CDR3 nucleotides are TGCAGTGCTAGAGATTTTGGCAGTACCCGCAGAGAGCAGTACTTC.

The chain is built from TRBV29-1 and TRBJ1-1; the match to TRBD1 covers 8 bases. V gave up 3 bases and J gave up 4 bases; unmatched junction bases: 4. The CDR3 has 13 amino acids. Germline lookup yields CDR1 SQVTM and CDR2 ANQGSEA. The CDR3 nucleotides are TGCAGCGTTGAGTCAGGGGGCTTCACTGAAGCTTTCTTT. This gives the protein CSVESGGFTEAFF.